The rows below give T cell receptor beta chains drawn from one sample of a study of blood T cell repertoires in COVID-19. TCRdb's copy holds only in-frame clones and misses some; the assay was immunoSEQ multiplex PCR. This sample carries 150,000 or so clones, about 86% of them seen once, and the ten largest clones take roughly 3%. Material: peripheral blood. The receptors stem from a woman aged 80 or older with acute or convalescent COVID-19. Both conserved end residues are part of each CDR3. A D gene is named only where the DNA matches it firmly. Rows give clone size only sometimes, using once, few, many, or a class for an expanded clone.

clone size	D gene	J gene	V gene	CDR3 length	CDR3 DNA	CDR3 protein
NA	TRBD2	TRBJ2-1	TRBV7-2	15	TGTGCCAGCAGCTTCGGGGGGGCGCCCTACAATGAGCAGTTCTTC	CASSFGGAPYNEQFF
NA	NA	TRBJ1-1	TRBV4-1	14	TGCGCCAGCAGCCAAGACGGGTGGAACACTGAAGCTTTCTTT	CASSQDGWNTEAFF
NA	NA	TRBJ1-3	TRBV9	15	TGTGCCAGCAGCGTAGGCCAGGGGTATGGAAACACCATATATTTT	CASSVGQGYGNTIYF
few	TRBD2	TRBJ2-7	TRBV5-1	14	TGCGCCAGCAGCAGGAGCGGGGGAGATACGAGGCAGTACTTC	CASSRSGGDTRQYF
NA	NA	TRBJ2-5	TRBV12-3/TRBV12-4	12	TGTGCCAGCAGTACTAGTGGTGAGACCCAGTACTTC	CASSTSGETQYF
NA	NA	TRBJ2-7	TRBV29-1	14	TGCAGCGTACTTACCGGGGGACTCCCCTACGAGCAGTACTTC	CSVLTGGLPYEQYF
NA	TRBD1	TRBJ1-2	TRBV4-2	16	TGTGCCAGCAGCCCGCAACCAAGACAGGGGCATTTTGGCTACACCTTC	CASSPQPRQGHFGYTF
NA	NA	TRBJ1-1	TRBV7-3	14	TGTGCCAGCAGCCCACAGGGTAGTGATGTTGAAGCTTTCTTT	CASSPQGSDVEAFF
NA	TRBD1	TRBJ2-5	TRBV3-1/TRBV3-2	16	TGTGCCAGCAGCCAACCATCCGGGACAGGGGGCAAGACCCAGTACTTC	CASSQPSGTGGKTQYF
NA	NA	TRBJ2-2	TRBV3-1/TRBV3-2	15	TGTGCCAGCAGCCTGTTTCGGGATGGCACCGGGGAGCTGTTTTTT	CASSLFRDGTGELFF
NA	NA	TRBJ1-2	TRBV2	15	TGTGCCAGCAGTGAATGGGGCAGGGTTGGGGATGGCTACACCTTC	CASSEWGRVGDGYTF
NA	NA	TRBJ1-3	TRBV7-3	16	TGTGCCAGCAGCTTAATGGTGGCAGGGCTGGGAAACACCATATATTTT	CASSLMVAGLGNTIYF
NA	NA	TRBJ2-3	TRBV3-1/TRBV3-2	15	TGTGCCAGCAGCCCCCGGAGGGGGCGTGTAGATACGCAGTATTTT	CASSPRRGRVDTQYF
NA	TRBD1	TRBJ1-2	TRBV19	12	TGTGCCAGTAGTGACAGGGCCTATGGCTACACCTTC	CASSDRAYGYTF
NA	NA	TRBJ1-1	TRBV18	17	TGTGCCAGCTCATCGACAATTACAGGGCTCAGGGGCACTGAAGCTTTCTTT	CASSSTITGLRGTEAFF
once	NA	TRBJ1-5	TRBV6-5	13	TGTGCCAGCAGTTACTCGTCGGATCAGCCCCAGCATTTT	CASSYSSDQPQHF
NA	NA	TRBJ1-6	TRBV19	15	TGTGCCAGTAACGATGCGGGGACGGCAAATTCACCCCTCCACTTT	CASNDAGTANSPLHF
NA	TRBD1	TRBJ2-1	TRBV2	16	TGTGCCAGCAGTCGACAGGGGCCGTCCAGTGGGAATGAGCAGTTCTTC	CASSRQGPSSGNEQFF
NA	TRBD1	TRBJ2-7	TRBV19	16	TGTGCCAGTAGTGGGGGGACAGGGGGATACTCCTACGAGCAGTACTTC	CASSGGTGGYSYEQYF
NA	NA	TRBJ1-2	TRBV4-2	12	TGTGCCAGCAGCCGGGGAGGCGGTGGCTACACCTTC	CASSRGGGGYTF
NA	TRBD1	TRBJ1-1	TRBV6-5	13	TGTGCCAGCAGTCCCCAGGGGGGAACTGAAGCTTTCTTT	CASSPQGGTEAFF
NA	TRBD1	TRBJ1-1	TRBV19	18	TGTGCCAGTAGACACCAGACAGGGGGGATGACCATGAACACTGAAGCTTTCTTT	CASRHQTGGMTMNTEAFF
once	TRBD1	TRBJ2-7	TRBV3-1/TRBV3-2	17	TGTGCCAGCAGCCAAGGTCTCTGGACAGGGGTCTCCTACGAGCAGTACTTC	CASSQGLWTGVSYEQYF
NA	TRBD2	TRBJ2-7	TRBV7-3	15	TGTGCCAGCAGCTTAAGAAGCGGGGGTGCCTACGAGCAGTACTTC	CASSLRSGGAYEQYF
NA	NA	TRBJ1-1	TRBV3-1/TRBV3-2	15	TGTGCCAGCAGTCTCGGACGGGGATGGGACACTGAAGCTTTCTTT	CASSLGRGWDTEAFF
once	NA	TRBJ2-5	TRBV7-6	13	TGTGCCAGCAGCCCCCTGAGGCAAGAGACCCAGTACTTC	CASSPLRQETQYF
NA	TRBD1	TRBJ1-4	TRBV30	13	TGTGCCTGGAGAACAGGGGGAGATGAAAAACTGTTTTTT	CAWRTGGDEKLFF
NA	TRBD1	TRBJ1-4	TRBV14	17	TGTGCCAGCAGCCAACATCGCGGGACAGGGTTCGGTGAAAAACTGTTTTTT	CASSQHRGTGFGEKLFF
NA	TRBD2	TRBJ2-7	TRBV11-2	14	TGTGCCAGCAGCTACGGACTAGCGGGGGGTAAGCAGTACTTC	CASSYGLAGGKQYF
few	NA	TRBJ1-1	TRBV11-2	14	TGTGCCAGCAGCCCCCTGGGGGGAGGTGCTGAAGCTTTCTTT	CASSPLGGGAEAFF
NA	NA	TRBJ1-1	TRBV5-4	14	TGTGCCAGCAGCTTGGACAGGGCTAACACTGAAGCTTTCTTT	CASSLDRANTEAFF
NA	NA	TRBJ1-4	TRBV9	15	TGTGCCAGCAGCGTAGGGGGGGCAACTAATGAAAAACTGTTTTTT	CASSVGGATNEKLFF
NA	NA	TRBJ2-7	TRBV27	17	TGTGCCAGCAGTTTACTATTTCGTCGCAGGGGAGCCTACGAGCAGTACTTC	CASSLLFRRRGAYEQYF